A single sample is the source of the 6 T cell receptor beta chains below, sequenced in a study of T-cell memory formation after mild COVID-19. TCRdb reanalysed the 5' RACE reads using MiXCR and keeps one entry per CDR3 protein. The data contain about 200,000 distinct CDR3 sequences, around 9.5% of them seen just once; the ten biggest clones take up 3% to 4%. The sequenced sample consisted of PBMCs or a T cell subset sorted from them (not recorded which). These receptors originate from a man younger than 35 who had mild COVID-19 (a few samples of this study predate the infection). Cell type and time point are not known.

This clonotype was seen a handful of times. The chain employs TRBV20-1 and TRBJ1-6, with 7 bases fitting TRBD1. The CDR3 extends over 12 amino acids. The junction had 5 bases not matched to a gene; V was cut back by 8 bases and J by 7 bases. CDR1 is DFQATT and CDR2 is SNEGSKA in the germline V gene (reference sequence). The CDR3 protein is CSWGGGNSPLHF. The CDR3 DNA sequence: TGCAGTTGGGGAGGGGGCAATTCACCCCTCCACTTT.

The gene calls are TRBV27 and TRBJ2-4; possibly TRBD2 for D (5 bases). The CDR3 covers 13 residues. Trimming took 2 bases from V and 8 from J, leaving 10 bases between them. Per germline, CDR1 MNHEY and CDR2 SMNVEV (reference sequence). CDR3 DNA: TGTGCCAGCAGTTTAACTCGGGGAGACATTCAGTACTTC. Translating gives CASSLTRGDIQYF.

This clonotype was seen a handful of times. The J gene is TRBJ2-5, the V gene TRBV5-1; TRBD2 is a possible D gene (5 bases). The CDR3 contains 15 residues. V was shortened by 0 bases and J by 4 bases, with 13 bases between the two germline ends. The V gene's germline CDR1 is SGHRS and CDR2 YFSETQ. Written as DNA, the CDR3 is TGCGCCAGCAGCTTGGGACTCGGGGTAGGAGAGACCCAGTACTTC. Protein sequence: CASSLGLGVGETQYF.

This clonotype was seen more than once but under ten times. This chain connects TRBV7-2 to TRBJ1-4; D unclear. V gave up 5 bases and J gave up 0 bases, with 7 bases separating them. In germline, CDR1 is SGHTA, CDR2 FQGNSA. The CDR3 has 14 residues. The CDR3 sequence: CASSPHTTNEKLFF. The CDR3 bases are TGTGCCAGCAGCCCACACACAACTAATGAAAAACTGTTTTTT.

This clonotype occurred a few times. The gene calls are TRBV6-8 and TRBJ1-5; TRBD1 matches 7 bases. Per germline, CDR1 MNHGY and CDR2 SAAAGT. Losses at the gene ends were 8 bases for V and 2 bases for J; bases not matched to a gene: 9. The CDR3 spans 15 residues. The CDR3 loop is CASPFEGAGNQPQHF. The CDR3 DNA reads as TGTGCCAGCCCCTTTGAGGGGGCGGGCAATCAGCCCCAGCATTTT.

This clonotype was observed a few times. This chain connects TRBV5-1 to TRBJ2-2, with 7 positions matching TRBD1. The CDR3 has 15 amino acids. Germline values: CDR1 SGHRS, CDR2 YFSETQ. The V and J ends lost 5 bases and 3 bases, in that order; junction bases with no gene match: 7. The chain's CDR3 is CASRARTGYTGELFF. The CDR3 DNA reads as TGCGCCAGCAGGGCTCGGACAGGATACACCGGGGAGCTGTTTTTT.